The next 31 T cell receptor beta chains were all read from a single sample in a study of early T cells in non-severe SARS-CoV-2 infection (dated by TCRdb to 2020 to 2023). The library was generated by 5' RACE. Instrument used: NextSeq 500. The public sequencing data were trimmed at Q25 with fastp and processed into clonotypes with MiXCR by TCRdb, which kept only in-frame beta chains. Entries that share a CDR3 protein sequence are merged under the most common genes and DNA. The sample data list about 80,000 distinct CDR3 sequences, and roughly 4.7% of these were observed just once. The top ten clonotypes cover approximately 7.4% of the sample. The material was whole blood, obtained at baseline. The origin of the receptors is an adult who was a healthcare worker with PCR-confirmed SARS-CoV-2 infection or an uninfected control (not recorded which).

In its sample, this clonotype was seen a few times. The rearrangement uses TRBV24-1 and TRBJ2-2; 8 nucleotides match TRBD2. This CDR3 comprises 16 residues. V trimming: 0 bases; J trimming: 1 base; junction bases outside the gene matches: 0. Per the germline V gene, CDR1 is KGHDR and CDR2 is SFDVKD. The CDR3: CATSDLTSGNTGELFF. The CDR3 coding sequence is TGTGCCACCAGTGATTTGACTAGCGGGAACACCGGGGAGCTGTTTTTT.

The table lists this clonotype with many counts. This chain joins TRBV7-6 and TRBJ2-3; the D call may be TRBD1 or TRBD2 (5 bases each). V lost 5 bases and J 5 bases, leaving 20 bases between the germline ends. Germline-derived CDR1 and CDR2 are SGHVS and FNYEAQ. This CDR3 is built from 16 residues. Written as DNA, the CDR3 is TGTGCCAGCAGCCGAGCCGGGCGAGGGGTTGGAGATACGCAGTATTTT. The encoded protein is CASSRAGRGVGDTQYF.

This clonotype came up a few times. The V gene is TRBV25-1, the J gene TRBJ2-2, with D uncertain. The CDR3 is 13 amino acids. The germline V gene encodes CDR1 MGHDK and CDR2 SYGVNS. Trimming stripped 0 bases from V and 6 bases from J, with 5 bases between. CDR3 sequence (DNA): TGTGCCAGCAGTGAATATCGATCCGGGGAGCTGTTTTTT. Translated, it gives CASSEYRSGELFF.

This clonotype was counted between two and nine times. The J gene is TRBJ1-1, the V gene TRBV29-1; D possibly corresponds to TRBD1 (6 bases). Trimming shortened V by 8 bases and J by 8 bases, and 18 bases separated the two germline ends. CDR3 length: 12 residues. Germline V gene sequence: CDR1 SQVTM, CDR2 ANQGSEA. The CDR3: CSTLSGGYEAFF. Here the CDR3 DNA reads TGCAGCACTCTTTCGGGGGGCTACGAAGCTTTCTTT.

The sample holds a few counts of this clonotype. This chain's CDR3 is CASGKRTGPPEAFF. CDR3 coding DNA: TGTGCCAGCGGGAAGCGGACAGGGCCCCCTGAAGCTTTCTTT. This rearrangement joins TRBV6-2 or TRBV6-3 to TRBJ1-1; 8 bases are a match to TRBD1. V dropped 8 bases and J dropped 6; count of bases not matched to a gene: 11. The CDR3 extends over 14 amino acids. CDR1 and CDR2 from the germline V gene are MNHEY and SVGEGT.

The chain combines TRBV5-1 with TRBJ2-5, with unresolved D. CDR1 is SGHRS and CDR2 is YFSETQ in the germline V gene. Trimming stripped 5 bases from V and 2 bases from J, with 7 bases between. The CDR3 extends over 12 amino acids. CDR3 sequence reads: CASRHDQETQYF. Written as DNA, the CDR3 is TGCGCCAGCAGGCACGATCAAGAGACCCAGTACTTC.

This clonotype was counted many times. The CDR3 DNA reads as TGTGCCAGCAGCGTCTCCGCGGGGGTGGTTCAAGAGACCCAGTACTTC. Its protein product is CASSVSAGVVQETQYF. The V call is TRBV9, the J call TRBJ2-5, with 7 nucleotides matching TRBD2. Germline V lookup: CDR1 SGDLS, CDR2 YYNGEE. CDR3 length: 16 amino acids. J lost 2 bases, V lost 2 bases, and 9 bases had no gene match. Filled out from reference TRBV9 and TRBJ2-5, the complete variable domain reads DSGVTQTPKHLITATGQRVTLRCSPRSGDLSVYWYQQSLDQGLQFLIQYYNGEERAKGNILERFSAQQFPDLHSELNLSSLELGDSALYFCASSVSAGVVQETQYFGPGTRLLVL.

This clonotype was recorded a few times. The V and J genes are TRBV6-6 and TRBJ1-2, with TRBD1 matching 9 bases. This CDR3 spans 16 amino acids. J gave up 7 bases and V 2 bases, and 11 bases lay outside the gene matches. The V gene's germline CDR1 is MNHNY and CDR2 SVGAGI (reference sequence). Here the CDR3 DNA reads TGTGCCAGCAGTTACGGTTACAGGGGGCGTCGTGTTGGCTACACCTTC. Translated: CASSYGYRGRRVGYTF.

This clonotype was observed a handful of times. The CDR3 DNA sequence: TGTGCCAGCAGCCAAGGAACTAGCGGGGGGGCCACCCAGTACTTC. Translated, it gives CASSQGTSGGATQYF. The V gene is TRBV3-1, the J gene TRBJ2-5, with 13 bases fitting TRBD2. The CDR3 is 15 residues long. Germline lookup yields CDR1 LGHDT and CDR2 YNNKEL (reference sequence). V trimming: 1 base; J trimming: 8 bases; junction bases outside the gene matches: 4.

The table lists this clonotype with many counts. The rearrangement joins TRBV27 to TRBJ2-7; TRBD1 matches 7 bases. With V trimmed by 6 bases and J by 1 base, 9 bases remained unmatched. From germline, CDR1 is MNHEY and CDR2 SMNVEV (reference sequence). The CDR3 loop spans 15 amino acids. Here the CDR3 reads CASSPGQAWSYEQYF. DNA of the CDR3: TGTGCCAGCAGCCCCGGACAGGCTTGGTCCTACGAGCAGTACTTC.

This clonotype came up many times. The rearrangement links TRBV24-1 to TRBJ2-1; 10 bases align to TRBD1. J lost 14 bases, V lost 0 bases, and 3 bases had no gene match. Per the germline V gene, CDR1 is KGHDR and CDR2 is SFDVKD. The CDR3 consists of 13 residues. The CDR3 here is CATSDLEGTGEFF. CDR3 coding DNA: TGTGCCACCAGTGATTTGGAGGGGACAGGGGAGTTCTTC.

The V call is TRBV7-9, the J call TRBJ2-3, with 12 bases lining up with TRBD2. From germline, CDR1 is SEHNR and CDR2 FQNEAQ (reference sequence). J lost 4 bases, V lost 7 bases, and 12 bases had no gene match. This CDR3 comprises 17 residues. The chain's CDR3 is CASKVERLAGAADTQYF. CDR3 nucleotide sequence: TGTGCCAGCAAGGTGGAGAGACTAGCGGGAGCGGCAGATACGCAGTATTTT.

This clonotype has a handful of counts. DNA of the CDR3: TGTGCCAGCAGTTTATGGGATAGCACCGGGGAGCTGTTTTTT. Its translation is CASSLWDSTGELFF. The chain has TRBV12-3 or TRBV12-4 and TRBJ2-2; D gene uncertain. This CDR3 is 14 amino acids long. Trimming shortened V by 2 bases and J by 4 bases, and 8 bases separated the two germline ends.

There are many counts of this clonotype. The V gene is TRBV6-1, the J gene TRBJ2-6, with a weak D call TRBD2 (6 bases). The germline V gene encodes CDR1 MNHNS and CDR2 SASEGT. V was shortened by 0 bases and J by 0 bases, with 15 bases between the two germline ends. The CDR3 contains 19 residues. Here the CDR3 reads CASSEARGAHHSGANVLTF. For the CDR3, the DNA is TGTGCCAGCAGTGAAGCGCGCGGGGCACACCACTCTGGGGCCAACGTCCTGACTTTC.

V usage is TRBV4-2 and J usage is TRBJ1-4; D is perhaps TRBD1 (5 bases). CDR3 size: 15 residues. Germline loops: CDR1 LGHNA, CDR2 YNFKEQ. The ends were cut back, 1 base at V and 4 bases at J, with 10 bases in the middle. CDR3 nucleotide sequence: TGTGCCAGCAGCCAAGGGTCGGGGGATAATGAAAAACTGTTTTTT. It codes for CASSQGSGDNEKLFF.

Written as DNA, the CDR3 is TGTGCCAGCTCCCACCAGGATAGAACCTACGAGCAGTACTTC. This sequence encodes CASSHQDRTYEQYF. The genes are TRBV18 and TRBJ2-7; D remains ambiguous. The CDR3 is made up of 14 amino acids. V was shortened by 6 bases and J by 2 bases, with 14 bases between the two germline ends. Germline lookup yields CDR1 KGHSH and CDR2 LQKENI.

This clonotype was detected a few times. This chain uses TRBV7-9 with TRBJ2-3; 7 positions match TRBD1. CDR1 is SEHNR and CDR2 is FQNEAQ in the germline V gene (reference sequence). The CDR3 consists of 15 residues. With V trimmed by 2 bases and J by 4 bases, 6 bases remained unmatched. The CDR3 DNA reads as TGTGCCAGCAGCTTACGCAGGGGGAGCGCAGATACGCAGTATTTT. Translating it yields CASSLRRGSADTQYF.

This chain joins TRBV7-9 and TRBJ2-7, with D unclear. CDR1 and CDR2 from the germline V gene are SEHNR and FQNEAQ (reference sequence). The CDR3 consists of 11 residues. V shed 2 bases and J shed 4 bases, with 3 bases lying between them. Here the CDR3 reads CASSLKYEQYF. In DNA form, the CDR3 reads TGTGCCAGCAGCTTAAAGTACGAGCAGTACTTC.

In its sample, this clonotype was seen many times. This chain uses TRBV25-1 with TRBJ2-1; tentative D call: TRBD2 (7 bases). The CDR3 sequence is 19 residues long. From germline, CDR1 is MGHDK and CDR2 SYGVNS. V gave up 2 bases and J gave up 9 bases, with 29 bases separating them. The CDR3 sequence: CASSERKAGGGLEEGEQFF. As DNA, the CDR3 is TGTGCCAGCAGTGAACGCAAGGCGGGCGGGGGCTTGGAAGAGGGTGAGCAGTTCTTC. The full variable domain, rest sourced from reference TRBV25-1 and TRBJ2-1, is EADIYQTPRYLVIGTGKKITLECSQTMGHDKMYWYQQDPGMELHLIHYSYGVNSTEKGDLSSESTVSRIRTEHFPLTLESARPSHTSQYLCASSERKAGGGLEEGEQFFGPGTRLTVL.

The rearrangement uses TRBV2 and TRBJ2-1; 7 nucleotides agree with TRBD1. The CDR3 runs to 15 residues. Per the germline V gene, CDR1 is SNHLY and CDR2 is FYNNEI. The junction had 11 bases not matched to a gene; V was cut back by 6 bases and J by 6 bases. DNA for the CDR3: TGTGCCAGCAGCCGGGACAGTTCCATTGGCAATGAGCAGTTCTTC. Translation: CASSRDSSIGNEQFF.

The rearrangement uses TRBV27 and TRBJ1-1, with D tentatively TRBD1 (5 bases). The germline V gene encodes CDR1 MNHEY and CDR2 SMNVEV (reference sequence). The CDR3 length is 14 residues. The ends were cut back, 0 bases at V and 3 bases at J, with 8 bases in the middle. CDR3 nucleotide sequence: TGTGCCAGCAGTTTATCGGGGGGTCACACTGAAGCTTTCTTT. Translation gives CASSLSGGHTEAFF.

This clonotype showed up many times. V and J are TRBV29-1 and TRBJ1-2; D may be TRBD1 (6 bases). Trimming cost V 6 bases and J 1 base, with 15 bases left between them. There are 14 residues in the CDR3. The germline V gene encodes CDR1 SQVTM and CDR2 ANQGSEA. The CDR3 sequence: CSVRPGHLNYGYTF. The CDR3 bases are TGCAGCGTCCGTCCGGGACACCTTAACTATGGCTACACCTTC.

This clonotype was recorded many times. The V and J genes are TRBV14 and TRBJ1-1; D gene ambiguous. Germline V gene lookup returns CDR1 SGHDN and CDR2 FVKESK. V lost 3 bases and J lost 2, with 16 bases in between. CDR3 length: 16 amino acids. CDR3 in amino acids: CASSHRTVLGNTEAFF. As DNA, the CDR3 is TGTGCCAGCAGCCATCGGACGGTTTTGGGTAACACTGAAGCTTTCTTT.

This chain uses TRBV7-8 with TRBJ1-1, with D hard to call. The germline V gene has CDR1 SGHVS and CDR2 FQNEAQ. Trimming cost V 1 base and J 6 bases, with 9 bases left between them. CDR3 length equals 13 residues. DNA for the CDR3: TGTGCCAGCAGCTTAGGAGTTTCGTCTGAAGCTTTCTTT. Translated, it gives CASSLGVSSEAFF. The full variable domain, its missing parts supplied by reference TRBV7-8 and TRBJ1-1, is GAGVSQSPRYKVAKRGQDVALRCDPISGHVSLFWYQQALGQGPEFLTYFQNEAQLDKSGLPSDRFFAERPEGSVSTLKIQRTQQEDSAVYLCASSLGVSSEAFFGQGTRLTVV.

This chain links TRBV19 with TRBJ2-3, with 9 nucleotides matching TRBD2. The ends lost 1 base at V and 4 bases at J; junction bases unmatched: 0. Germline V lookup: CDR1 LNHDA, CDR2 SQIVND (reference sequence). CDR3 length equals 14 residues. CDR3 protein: CASSIVAGADTQYF. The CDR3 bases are TGTGCCAGTAGTATAGTAGCGGGAGCAGATACGCAGTATTTT.

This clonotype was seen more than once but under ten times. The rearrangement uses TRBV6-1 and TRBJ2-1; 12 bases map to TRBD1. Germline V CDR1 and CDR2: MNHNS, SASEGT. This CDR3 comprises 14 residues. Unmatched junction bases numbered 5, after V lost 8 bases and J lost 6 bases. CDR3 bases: TGTGCCAGCCTTGGGACAGGGGGCAGCAATGAGCAGTTCTTC. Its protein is CASLGTGGSNEQFF.

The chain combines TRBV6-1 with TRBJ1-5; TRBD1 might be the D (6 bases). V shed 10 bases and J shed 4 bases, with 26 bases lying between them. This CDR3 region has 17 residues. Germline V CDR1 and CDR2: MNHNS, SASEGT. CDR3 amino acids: CATSRVSTSGDNQPQHF. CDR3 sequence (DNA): TGTGCCACCTCCCGGGTATCCACTTCAGGGGATAATCAGCCCCAGCATTTT.

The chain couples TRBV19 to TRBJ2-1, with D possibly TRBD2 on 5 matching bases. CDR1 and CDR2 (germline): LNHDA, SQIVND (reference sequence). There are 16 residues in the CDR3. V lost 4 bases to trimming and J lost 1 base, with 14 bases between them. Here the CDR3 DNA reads TGTGCCAGTAGTAAAAGGAGGAGCTCTTCCTACAATGAGCAGTTCTTC. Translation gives CASSKRRSSSYNEQFF.

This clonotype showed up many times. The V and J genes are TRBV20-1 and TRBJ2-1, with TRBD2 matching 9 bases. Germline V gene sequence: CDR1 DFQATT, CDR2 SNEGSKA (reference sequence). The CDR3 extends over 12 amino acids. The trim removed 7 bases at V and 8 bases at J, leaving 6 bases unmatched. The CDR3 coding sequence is TGCAGTGTAGCGGGAGTCACCCATGAGCAGTTCTTC. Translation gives CSVAGVTHEQFF.

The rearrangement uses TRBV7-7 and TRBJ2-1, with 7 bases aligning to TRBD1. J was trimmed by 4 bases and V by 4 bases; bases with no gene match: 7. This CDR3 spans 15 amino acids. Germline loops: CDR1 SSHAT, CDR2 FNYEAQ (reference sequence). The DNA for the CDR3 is TGTGCCAGCAGCTCTGCCGGGACAGAATACAATGAGCAGTTCTTC. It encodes CASSSAGTEYNEQFF.

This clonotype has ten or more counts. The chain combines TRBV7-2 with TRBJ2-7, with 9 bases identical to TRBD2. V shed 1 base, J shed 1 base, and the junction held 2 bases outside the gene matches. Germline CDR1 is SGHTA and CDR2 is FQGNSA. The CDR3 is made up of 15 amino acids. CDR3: CASSLGTSVSYEQYF. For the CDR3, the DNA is TGTGCCAGCAGCTTAGGGACTAGCGTATCCTACGAGCAGTACTTC.